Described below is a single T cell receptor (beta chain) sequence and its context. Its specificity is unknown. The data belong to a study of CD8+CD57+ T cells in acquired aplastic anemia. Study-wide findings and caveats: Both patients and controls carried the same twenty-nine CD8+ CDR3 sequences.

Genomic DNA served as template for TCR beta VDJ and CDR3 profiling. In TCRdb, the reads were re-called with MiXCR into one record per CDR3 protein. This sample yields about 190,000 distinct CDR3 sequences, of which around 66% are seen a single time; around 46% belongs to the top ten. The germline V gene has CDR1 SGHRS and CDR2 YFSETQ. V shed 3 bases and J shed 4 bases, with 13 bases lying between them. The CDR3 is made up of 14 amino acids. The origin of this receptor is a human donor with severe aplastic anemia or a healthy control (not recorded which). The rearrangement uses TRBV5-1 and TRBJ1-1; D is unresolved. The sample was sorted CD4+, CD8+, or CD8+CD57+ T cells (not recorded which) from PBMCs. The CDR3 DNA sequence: TGCGCCAGCAGCTACGAATGGGAGGGCACTGAAGCTTTCTTT. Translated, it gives CASSYEWEGTEAFF.